The subject of this entry is one T cell receptor (beta chain). Additional DNA sequences in this sample encode the identical CDR3. V lost 5 bases, J lost 0 bases, and 10 bases lay in between. Germline V gene sequence: CDR1 SGHTA, CDR2 FQGNSA. CDR3 length: 14 amino acids. The data are from a study of shared clonotypes between healthy human individuals. All donors qualified as healthy HIV-negative adults and had experienced no recent acute infections or vaccinations. Naive CD45RA+ and memory CD45RA-negative subsets were split from CD4+ cells. Clones were sequenced by immunoSEQ multiplex PCR, and TCRdb holds only the in-frame ones, with some missing. The table shows roughly 2.2 million clones, with roughly 90% occurring only once.

This TCR derives from a man between 18 and 35 years old in good health. Some clones in this sample may be carry-over from other donors' samples. Sequences were obtained from naive CD4+ T cells from PBMCs. Noted subset: CD45RA+ positively selected. The gene calls are TRBV7-2 and TRBJ1-1; perhaps TRBD1 as D (6 bases). DNA of the CDR3: TGTGCCAGCAGCCCGGACAGACTGAACACTGAAGCTTTCTTT. Protein sequence: CASSPDRLNTEAFF.